These 16 T cell receptor beta chains were sequenced from one sample in a study of vaccination and CD4 T cells after COVID-19. Treatment in this sample: approximately nine-day PBMC culture with coronavirus spike peptide pools or control peptides (ViraFEST assay). These TCRs' antigens remain unknown. The Oncomine TCR Beta short-read assay sequenced DNA from cultured CD4+ T cells. MiXCR, applied by TCRdb to the PCR reads, yields one record per CDR3 protein. The repertoire has some 14,000 distinct CDR3 sequences, 65% to 80% of them found once; the top ten carry roughly 20%. Sequenced material: CD4+ T cells from blood, cultured in vitro. Receptors were obtained from a human donor who had recovered from COVID-19.

The genes are TRBV20-1 and TRBJ1-1; 9 nucleotides align to TRBD1. The germline CDR1 and CDR2 sequences are DFQATT and SNEGSKA (reference sequence). The CDR3 spans 12 residues. The trim removed 5 bases at V and 6 bases at J, leaving 4 bases unmatched. The CDR3 region is CSAPDRGAEAFF. CDR3 in DNA: TGCAGTGCTCCTGACAGGGGGGCTGAAGCTTTCTTT.

By proportion, this clonotype is medium-sized. The rearrangement links TRBV27 to TRBJ2-1; 10 bases are a match to TRBD2. Trimming took 5 bases from V and 9 from J; bases not matched to a gene: 16. Germline-derived CDR1 and CDR2 are MNHEY and SMNVEV (reference sequence). The CDR3 extends over 17 amino acids. The CDR3: CASSPYLSSGSEGEQFF. The CDR3 nucleotides are TGTGCCAGCAGTCCATACCTCTCTAGCGGGAGTGAGGGTGAGCAGTTCTTC.

This chain connects TRBV20-1 to TRBJ2-3, with a possible D match to TRBD2 (5 bases). Germline assignment: CDR1 DFQATT and CDR2 SNEGSKA (reference sequence). Trimming pared 5 bases from V and 0 bases from J, leaving 9 bases between. This CDR3 spans 13 amino acids. This chain's CDR3 is CSAYRTSTDTQYF. CDR3 DNA: TGCAGTGCTTACCGGACTAGCACAGATACGCAGTATTTT.

This clonotype appeared a few times. This rearrangement joins TRBV20-1 to TRBJ1-1; no definite D call. Germline CDR1 reads DFQATT; CDR2 reads SNEGSKA (reference sequence). CDR3 size: 14 residues. V was cut by 3 bases and J by 0 bases, with 11 bases left in between. The CDR3: CSARSANMNTEAFF. The CDR3 nucleotides read TGCAGTGCTAGGTCAGCGAACATGAACACTGAAGCTTTCTTT.

The chain combines TRBV6-1 with TRBJ1-3; tentatively, D is TRBD1 (6 bases). Looked up from germline, CDR1 is MNHNS and CDR2 is SASEGT. V was clipped by 5 bases and J by 7 bases, with 12 bases between them. CDR3 length equals 13 residues. The CDR3 spells CASSRTALNTIYF. CDR3 nucleotides: TGTGCCAGCAGTAGGACAGCGCTCAACACCATATATTTT.

This clonotype was counted only a few times. The J gene is TRBJ1-5, the V gene TRBV6-2 or TRBV6-3, with TRBD1 matching 7 bases. Germline V gives CDR1 MNHEY, CDR2 SVGEGT. This CDR3 contains 15 residues. J gave up 3 bases and V 1 base, and 3 bases lay outside the gene matches. CDR3 sequence: CASSYLDRVNQPQHF. CDR3 bases: TGTGCCAGCAGTTACTTAGACAGGGTCAATCAGCCCCAGCATTTT.

The chain is built from TRBV20-1 and TRBJ1-1, with TRBD1 matching over 7 bases. The CDR3 spans 15 residues. CDR1 and CDR2 (germline): DFQATT, SNEGSKA (reference sequence). The trim removed 5 bases at V and 0 bases at J, leaving 9 bases unmatched. CDR3 region: CSAGPRTGMNTEAFF. The CDR3, as DNA: TGCAGTGCTGGGCCCCGGACAGGCATGAACACTGAAGCTTTCTTT.

This sequence joins TRBV24-1 and TRBJ2-1, with 7 bases aligning to TRBD1. The CDR3 consists of 16 residues. V lost 1 base, J lost 6 bases, and 8 bases stayed unmatched. The germline gives CDR1 KGHDR, CDR2 SFDVKD. CDR3 residues: CATSDLNRGNVNEQFF. CDR3 DNA: TGTGCCACCAGTGATTTAAACAGGGGAAACGTCAATGAGCAGTTCTTC.

This chain connects TRBV24-1 to TRBJ2-5; 7 nucleotides agree with TRBD1. J lost 6 bases, V lost 5 bases, and 14 bases had no gene match. There are 16 residues in the CDR3. Germline V gene lookup returns CDR1 KGHDR and CDR2 SFDVKD. This chain's CDR3 is CATSALAGGAPQTQYF. DNA of the CDR3: TGTGCCACCAGTGCCCTAGCAGGGGGTGCCCCACAGACCCAGTACTTC.

V usage is TRBV19 and J usage is TRBJ2-3; no definite D call. The V end was cut by 3 bases, the J end by 1 base, with 11 bases between. The CDR3 has 15 amino acids. Germline values: CDR1 LNHDA, CDR2 SQIVND (reference sequence). The CDR3 is CASSIGQAGTDTQYF. The DNA for the CDR3 is TGTGCCAGTAGTATCGGTCAGGCGGGCACAGATACGCAGTATTTT.

The V gene is TRBV28, the J gene TRBJ2-2, with 8 bases fitting TRBD2. Germline CDR1 reads MDHEN; CDR2 reads SYDVKM. CDR3 size: 15 residues. V dropped 10 bases and J dropped 5; count of bases not matched to a gene: 12. The CDR3 loop is CATDRGGLRTGELFF. The CDR3 region has the DNA TGTGCCACCGACCGCGGGGGGCTGCGTACCGGGGAGCTGTTTTTT.

The chain recombines TRBV28 with TRBJ1-3; D is possibly TRBD1 (5 bases). In germline, CDR1 is MDHEN, CDR2 SYDVKM. The CDR3 extends over 13 amino acids. Trimming left V 6 bases short and J 4 bases short, with 10 bases between. The CDR3 protein is CASSRDLGNTIYF. Here the CDR3 DNA reads TGTGCCAGCAGCAGGGACCTCGGAAACACCATATATTTT.

This clonotype was seen once. The chain carries TRBV6-4 and TRBJ1-2; 7 positions match TRBD1. The germline V gene encodes CDR1 MRHNA and CDR2 SNTAGT. With 5 bases clipped from V and 2 bases from J, the junction kept 2 bases outside the gene matches. This CDR3 has 13 residues. CDR3 nucleotide sequence: TGTGCCAGCAGTTCGACAGGGAACTATGGCTACACCTTC. Protein product: CASSSTGNYGYTF.

The chain joins TRBV11-3 to TRBJ2-1, with 7 bases that match TRBD1. The V and J ends lost 5 bases and 6 bases, in that order; junction bases with no gene match: 1. CDR3 size: 12 residues. Per germline, CDR1 SGHNT and CDR2 YENEEA. The CDR3 protein is CASSRTGNEQFF. CDR3 DNA sequence: TGTGCCAGCAGCCGGACAGGCAATGAGCAGTTCTTC.

The CDR3 DNA sequence: TGTGCCAGCAGTACCCAGTGGTCTACGGAGGGGACCCAGTACTTC. Protein: CASSTQWSTEGTQYF. The rearrangement links TRBV6-1 to TRBJ2-5; perhaps TRBD2 as D (6 bases). In germline, CDR1 is MNHNS, CDR2 SASEGT. With 5 bases removed from V and 7 bases from J, the gap between germline ends came to 20 bases. The CDR3 has 15 amino acids.

The chain carries TRBV24-1 and TRBJ2-4, with D maybe TRBD1 (5 bases). V gave up 4 bases and J gave up 8 bases, with 20 bases separating them. The CDR3 is 16 amino acids. Germline CDR1 KGHDR, CDR2 SFDVKD. The CDR3 region has the DNA TGTGCCACCAGTGACTCCAACCCCGGCACAGGAGACATTCAGTACTTC. Amino acids: CATSDSNPGTGDIQYF.